The sequence of this T cell receptor (beta chain) was determined in a study of cytomegalovirus exposure and HLA in healthy donors. Study in general: Membership in the Caucasian-associated ancestry cluster was found for 65% to 85% of nearly 400 genotyped donors.

The PCR was carried out with 60 Vbeta primers and 13 Jbeta primers. Measured with immunoSEQ multiplex PCR; TCRdb has only the in-frame clones, and not every one. This sample yields some 130,000 clones, of which around nine tenths are seen a single time; about 5% belongs to the top ten. Points from the study as a whole: A later analysis linked a missense variant in DCLRE1C to the trimming of TCR beta V and J genes. Immune exposure information comprised only CMV serostatus.

Germline CDR1 reads SEHNR; CDR2 reads FQNEAQ (reference sequence). V shed 4 bases and J shed 3 bases, with 15 bases lying between them. The CDR3 runs to 15 residues. Regarding this clone: Antigen: not known.

Source material: PBMCs. The origin of this receptor is a woman aged 25-40 years in good health and CMV-seronegative. The rearrangement links TRBV7-9 to TRBJ1-2, with a tentative D call TRBD1 (6 bases). DNA for the CDR3: TGTGCCAGCAGCTCTGGGGGGGCAAAGGACTATGGCTACACCTTC. This codes for CASSSGGAKDYGYTF.